This T cell receptor (beta chain) was sequenced in a study of blood T cell repertoires in COVID-19. On the study more broadly: Material from acute and convalescent COVID-19 was sourced from the United States, Italy and Spain. T cells, B-cell-depleted T cells, or PBMCs supplied cDNA or gDNA.

In the authors' methods: Amplification with reference gene primers provided the estimates of nucleated cell counts. TCRdb's table, derived via immunoSEQ multiplex PCR, lists solely in-frame clones and lacks some. V, J and clone size were drawn from that table, and D and trimming were deduced from the DNA. Among approximately 75,000 clones listed, 65% to 90% were seen once. The CDR3 length is 10 residues. Germline lookup yields CDR1 SQVTM and CDR2 ANQGSEA. V gene TRBV29-1 combines with J gene TRBJ1-1, with a possible D match to TRBD1 (5 bases). The origin of this receptor is a man aged 25 to 40 with COVID-19, enrolled during active disease. Sequenced material: peripheral blood. The CDR3 bases are TGCGGGGGGGAGAACACTGAAGCTTTCTTT. Its protein is CGGENTEAFF.